Following are 7 T cell receptor beta chains from one sample sequenced in a study of T cell responses to AZD1222 COVID-19 vaccine (dated by TCRdb to about 2021). Library construction relied on the immunoSEQ multiplex PCR assay. The table was pulled from immuneACCESS by TCRdb, which kept in-frame rearrangements only. Such tables lose some clones; where checked, under half of the loss comes from unresolved V genes, and the rest has no known cause. The sample records approximately 100,000 clones, 87% of which are singletons. The ten largest clones represent approximately 15% of the sample. This specimen's time point label, per the study, means: baseline before first vaccination. The sequenced sample was peripheral blood, obtained on day 0 of AZD1222 vaccination. The receptor set was obtained from an adult in good health.

The genes are TRBV27 and TRBJ2-5; D is possibly TRBD2 (5 bases). The length of the CDR3 is 14 residues. Germline V gives CDR1 MNHEY, CDR2 SMNVEV (reference sequence). The V end was cut by 6 bases, the J end by 0 bases, with 11 bases between. The CDR3 DNA sequence: TGTGCCAGCAGGCGGACTTTGTACCAAGAGACCCAGTACTTC. Translation: CASRRTLYQETQYF.

This clone was picked up a small number of times. V usage is TRBV6-1 and J usage is TRBJ1-2; D perhaps matches TRBD1 (6 bases). The germline V gene encodes CDR1 MNHNS and CDR2 SASEGT. V gave up 3 bases and J gave up 8 bases, with 19 bases separating them. The CDR3 is 15 residues long. CDR3 loop: CASSDREEAGVGYTF. The DNA of the CDR3 is TGTGCCAGCAGTGACAGGGAGGAGGCAGGGGTCGGCTACACCTTC.

V is TRBV18 and J is TRBJ1-5; 12 bases match TRBD1. J was trimmed by 9 bases and V by 2 bases; bases with no gene match: 5. Germline values: CDR1 KGHSH, CDR2 LQKENI. The CDR3 has 15 amino acids. The CDR3 DNA is TGTGCCAGCTCACCAGGGACAGGGGGCGCGGTGCCCCAGCATTTT. Amino acid sequence: CASSPGTGGAVPQHF.

The chain combines TRBV5-1 with TRBJ2-7, with no clear D. V gave up 0 bases and J gave up 2 bases, with 9 bases separating them. CDR3 length: 14 residues. Germline-derived CDR1 and CDR2 are SGHRS and YFSETQ. CDR3 amino acids: CASSLVGSTYEQYF. The CDR3 DNA is TGCGCCAGCAGCTTGGTTGGCAGCACCTACGAGCAGTACTTC.

The chain links TRBV29-1 to TRBJ1-1; D not certain. The CDR3 runs to 11 residues. Germline loops: CDR1 SQVTM, CDR2 ANQGSEA. Trimming took 5 bases from V and 3 from J, leaving 7 bases between them. CDR3 nucleotides: TGCAGCGTTACCGTCCACACTGAAGCTTTCTTT. This gives the protein CSVTVHTEAFF.

V usage is TRBV5-1 and J usage is TRBJ1-6; D gene unclear. Trimming pared 5 bases from V and 7 bases from J, leaving 13 bases between. CDR3 length: 14 amino acids. Germline CDR1 SGHRS, CDR2 YFSETQ. The chain's CDR3 is CASRGGAGNSPLHF. The CDR3 DNA sequence: TGCGCCAGCAGGGGCGGTGCGGGGAATTCACCCCTCCACTTT. Based on the CDR3 plus reference TRBV5-1 and TRBJ1-6, the full variable domain is KAGVTQTPRYLIKTRGQQVTLSCSPISGHRSVSWYQQTPGQGLQFLFEYFSETQRNKGNFPGRFSGRQFSNSRSEMNVSTLELGDSALYLCASRGGAGNSPLHFGNGTRLTVT.

The V and J genes are TRBV27 and TRBJ2-7; tentative D call: TRBD2 (6 bases). This CDR3 is built from 15 residues. Trimming left V 10 bases short and J 3 bases short, with 22 bases between. Per the germline V gene, CDR1 is MNHEY and CDR2 is SMNVEV (reference sequence). The CDR3 spells CAIGTPLPPFYEQYF. CDR3 sequence (DNA): TGTGCCATCGGGACTCCCCTCCCTCCGTTCTACGAGCAGTACTTC.